This T cell receptor beta chain was observed in a study of T cells in narcolepsy. General study results and limits: Autoreactive HCRT-specific and TRIB2-specific clonotypes were marked in same-patient CSF-versus-blood CD4+ comparisons.

The data were produced by immunoSEQ multiplex PCR, yet TCRdb's version contains in-frame clones alone and is incomplete. This table holds about 14,000 clones, roughly 91% found once. Looked up from germline, CDR1 is SGHNT and CDR2 is YYREEE (reference sequence). Germline trimming cut 4 bases from V and 4 bases from J; bases unmatched to any gene: 8. CDR3 length: 15 amino acids. Note on this clone: No antigen is known for it.

This chain links TRBV5-4 with TRBJ2-7, with 10 bases aligning to TRBD2. Sequenced: CD45RA- memory CD4+ T cells from PBMCs. The source is a human donor with narcolepsy. Written as DNA, the CDR3 is TGTGCCAGCAGCGACCCTAGCGGGAGTCCTTACGAGCAGTACTTC. Protein product: CASSDPSGSPYEQYF.